What follows are 11 T cell receptor beta chains derived from one specimen sequenced in a study of CD8 T cells in ankylosing spondylitis. In TCRdb, the 5' RACE reads were re-called with MiXCR into one record per CDR3 protein. The sample lists 36,000 or so distinct CDR3 sequences, around 6% occurring once. Sequencing was carried out using blood, either unsorted or a sorted T cell fraction (not recorded which). The receptors originated from a male donor with ankylosing spondylitis or in good health (not recorded which).

The table lists this clonotype with many counts. This chain joins TRBV15 and TRBJ1-3, with unresolved D. The V gene's germline CDR1 is LNHNV and CDR2 YYDKDF (reference sequence). Trimming removed 0 bases at V and 4 bases at J, with 13 bases between. The CDR3 runs 16 residues. The CDR3 bases are TGTGCCACCAGCAGAGATCGTGGCTCCCGCGGAAACACCATATATTTT. Translation: CATSRDRGSRGNTIYF.

This clonotype has a count of ten or more. The chain employs TRBV6-2 or TRBV6-3 and TRBJ2-1; D remains unclear. This CDR3 spans 12 amino acids. Germline-derived CDR1 and CDR2 are MNHEY and SVGEGT. With 5 bases removed from V and 5 bases from J, the gap between germline ends came to 7 bases. The CDR3 nucleotides read TGTGCCAGCAGTGGGATGGACAATGAGCAGTTCTTC. Translated, it gives CASSGMDNEQFF.

This clonotype was counted at least ten times. V is TRBV20-1 and J is TRBJ2-3; TRBD1 is a possible D gene (5 bases). Trimming took 3 bases from V and 5 from J, leaving 15 bases between them. CDR1 and CDR2 (germline): DFQATT, SNEGSKA (reference sequence). CDR3 size: 14 residues. The CDR3 DNA follows: TGCAGTGCTAGGGTACTCCCCCAGGGAGATACGCAGTATTTT. Translation gives CSARVLPQGDTQYF.

The sample holds many counts of this clonotype. The gene calls are TRBV6-1 and TRBJ2-1; 10 nucleotides line up with TRBD2. V trimming: 8 bases; J trimming: 10 bases; junction bases outside the gene matches: 14. The germline gives CDR1 MNHNS, CDR2 SASEGT. This CDR3 contains 15 residues. The DNA for the CDR3 is TGTGCCAGCGGACGCGAAGCGGGAGGGCCGGAGGAGCAGTTCTTC. Translation: CASGREAGGPEEQFF.

This clonotype has a single count. The chain couples TRBV2 to TRBJ2-5; TRBD2 matches 14 bases. This CDR3 comprises 20 residues. With V trimmed by 1 base and J by 8 bases, 18 bases remained unmatched. Germline CDR1 is SNHLY and CDR2 is FYNNEI. The CDR3 DNA reads as TGTGCCAGCAGTGAAGGCCCGGGACTAGCGGGGGTTCCCACCATAGCCACCCAGTACTTC. This sequence encodes CASSEGPGLAGVPTIATQYF.

This clonotype is a singleton in its sample. A read error may explain this, as a much larger clone is one base away. The J gene is TRBJ2-7, the V gene TRBV6-2 or TRBV6-3; 9 bases are a match to TRBD1. The CDR3 totals 14 residues. Germline CDR1 MNHEY, CDR2 SVGEGT. The CDR3 DNA sequence: TGTGCCAGCAGTTATGGGGACAGGGTCTACGCGCAGTACTTC. Protein sequence: CASSYGDRVYAQYF.

This clonotype was seen at least ten times. This chain joins TRBV21-1 and TRBJ2-1; no DNA check was done on the table's D call, TRBD2. TRBV21-1 is a known pseudogene. CDR3 length: 15 residues. CDR3 loop: CASRHTSGGYNEQFF. The CDR3 nucleotides read TGTGCCAGCAGACACACTAGCGGGGGTTACAATGAGCAGTTCTTC.

J is TRBJ2-5 and V is TRBV6-2 or TRBV6-3; unclear D gene. The V and J ends lost 6 bases and 3 bases respectively, with 17 bases between them. Germline CDR1 MNHEY, CDR2 SVGEGT. This CDR3 comprises 15 residues. CDR3 bases: TGTGCCAGCAGAACATCGGACCGAAAAAAAGAGACCCAGTACTTC. Its translation: CASRTSDRKKETQYF.

There are many counts of this clonotype. V usage is TRBV12-3 or TRBV12-4 and J usage is TRBJ2-1; D remains ambiguous. The germline V and J ends were trimmed by 6 bases and 9 bases, with 12 bases remaining between them. The CDR3 length is 12 residues. Written as DNA, the CDR3 is TGTGCCAGCAGCCAACCCGTAGTTGAGCAGTTCTTC. Its translation: CASSQPVVEQFF.

This clonotype was detected ten times or more. The chain is built from TRBV5-1 and TRBJ2-1; possible D gene TRBD1, 8 bases. CDR3 length equals 15 residues. Trimming removed 7 bases at V and 8 bases at J, with 22 bases between. CDR1 SGHRS and CDR2 YFSETQ come from the germline V gene. In DNA form, the CDR3 reads TGCGCCAGCCGGACCGGGACAGGCGCGGGGGATGAGCAGTTCTTC. This gives the protein CASRTGTGAGDEQFF. Full variable domain (remainder filled in from reference TRBV5-1 and TRBJ2-1): KAGVTQTPRYLIKTRGQQVTLSCSPISGHRSVSWYQQTPGQGLQFLFEYFSETQRNKGNFPGRFSGRQFSNSRSEMNVSTLELGDSALYLCASRTGTGAGDEQFFGPGTRLTVL.

A note on this clonotype: With a much larger clone just one base away, this may be a read error. The V call is TRBV11-2, the J call TRBJ2-7, with D tentatively TRBD1 or TRBD2 (5 bases each). V was cut by 4 bases and J by 4 bases, with 17 bases left in between. There are 15 residues in the CDR3. CDR1 SGHAT and CDR2 FQNNGV come from the germline V gene. The CDR3 spells CASSSAGAGWYEQYF. CDR3 bases: TGTGCCAGCAGCTCCGCCGGGGCAGGCTGGTACGAGCAGTACTTC.